The 29 T cell receptor beta chains below come from one sample, sequenced in a study of blood T cell repertoires in COVID-19. The method was immunoSEQ multiplex PCR; TCRdb's version includes in-frame clones alone and lacks a portion of them. Here the sample spans hundreds of thousands of clones, 65% to 90% being singletons. Input material: PBMCs or T cells enriched from blood (not recorded which). Receptor source: a woman between 35 and 50 years old with acute COVID-19.

This clone was seen a handful of times. The gene calls are TRBV24-1 and TRBJ2-1, with 13 bases fitting TRBD2. After removal of 4 bases from V and 5 bases from J, the junction contained 4 bases not matched to a gene. Germline lookup yields CDR1 KGHDR and CDR2 SFDVKD. This CDR3 comprises 16 residues. CDR3 residues: CATSDSGLAGHNEQFF. CDR3 DNA: TGTGCCACCAGTGACTCGGGACTAGCGGGACACAATGAGCAGTTCTTC.

The chain carries TRBV30 and TRBJ2-7, with D hard to call. Per the germline V gene, CDR1 is GTSNPN and CDR2 is SVGIG (reference sequence). Deletions cut 2 bases from V and 6 bases from J, with 11 bases between. This CDR3 contains 12 residues. In DNA, the CDR3 is TGTGCCTGGAGTTTTAGTACCTCCGAGCAGTACTTC. This encodes CAWSFSTSEQYF.

The V call is TRBV27, the J call TRBJ2-1, with D tentatively TRBD2 (7 bases). The CDR3 is 17 amino acids. Looked up from germline, CDR1 is MNHEY and CDR2 is SMNVEV (reference sequence). The V end was cut by 6 bases, the J end by 0 bases, with 18 bases between. CDR3 coding DNA: TGTGCCAGCAGCACGGCGCGGGGGCTCAGCTCCTACAATGAGCAGTTCTTC. Amino acids: CASSTARGLSSYNEQFF.

As concerns this clone: Distinct nucleotide sequences in the sample also encode this CDR3. The chain employs TRBV28 and TRBJ2-1; D call uncertain. Trimming removed 6 bases from V and 4 bases from J, with 10 bases in between. This CDR3 comprises 13 residues. Germline V lookup: CDR1 MDHEN, CDR2 SYDVKM. CDR3 DNA sequence: TGTGCCAGCAGCCTACTGAGATACAATGAGCAGTTCTTC. Translating gives CASSLLRYNEQFF.

J is TRBJ1-1 and V is TRBV18; 9 nucleotides align to TRBD1. Germline values: CDR1 KGHSH, CDR2 LQKENI. Trimming cost V 3 bases and J 0 bases; bases outside gene matches: 2. This CDR3 has 15 residues. CDR3 residues: CASSPTGGMNTEAFF. CDR3 DNA sequence: TGTGCCAGCTCACCGACAGGGGGGATGAACACTGAAGCTTTCTTT.

The chain joins TRBV19 to TRBJ2-2, with 9 bases that match TRBD1. This CDR3 comprises 17 residues. CDR1 and CDR2 (germline): LNHDA, SQIVND (reference sequence). V gave up 8 bases and J gave up 4 bases; unmatched junction bases: 14. The CDR3 DNA reads TGTGCCAGTGCGTTCGGACCGGGACAGGGACGCACCGGGGAGCTGTTTTTT. Encoded protein: CASAFGPGQGRTGELFF.

V gene TRBV28 combines with J gene TRBJ2-2; D may be TRBD2 (6 bases). The CDR3 length is 15 residues. Trimming took 2 bases from V and 3 from J, leaving 10 bases between them. Germline CDR1 reads MDHEN; CDR2 reads SYDVKM. The CDR3 DNA sequence: TGTGCCAGCAGTTTAAGGGAGGAGGACACCGGGGAGCTGTTTTTT. Translated, it gives CASSLREEDTGELFF.

This chain uses TRBV3-1 (or the pseudogene TRBV3-2) with TRBJ2-1; 8 nucleotides agree with TRBD2. Germline CDR1 reads LGHDT; CDR2 reads YNNKEL (reference sequence). With V trimmed by 4 bases and J by 4 bases, 6 bases remained unmatched. CDR3 length: 15 amino acids. In DNA form, the CDR3 reads TGTGCCAGCAGCCGAGCGGGAGTGGGGTACAATGAGCAGTTCTTC. As protein: CASSRAGVGYNEQFF.

V usage is TRBV11-3 and J usage is TRBJ2-7; D perhaps matches TRBD2 (5 bases). Deletions cut 5 bases from V and 5 bases from J, with 16 bases between. Germline values: CDR1 SGHNT, CDR2 YENEEA. This CDR3 has 14 residues. The CDR3 DNA sequence: TGTGCCAGCAGCGCCGGACTGGTCCTAGACGAGCAGTACTTC. Translated: CASSAGLVLDEQYF.

DNA of the CDR3: TGCGCCAGCAGTGACGGCGGGAGGGCAGATACGCAGTATTTT. Its translation: CASSDGGRADTQYF. This sequence joins TRBV10-1 and TRBJ2-3, with TRBD2 matching 9 bases. Trimming at V came to 3 bases and at J to 4 bases, leaving 2 bases not matched to a gene. The germline CDR1 and CDR2 sequences are WNHNN and SYGVQD (reference sequence). This CDR3 is built from 14 residues.

The V call is TRBV5-1, the J call TRBJ2-7; 7 bases agree with TRBD2. Germline CDR1 and CDR2: SGHRS and YFSETQ. The CDR3 has 15 residues. Germline trimming cut 4 bases from V and 1 base from J; bases unmatched to any gene: 8. CDR3 protein: CASSLTAGESYEQYF. DNA for the CDR3: TGCGCCAGCAGCCTAACGGCGGGAGAGTCCTACGAGCAGTACTTC.

This chain uses TRBV27 with TRBJ2-3, with TRBD2 matching 12 bases. Germline-derived CDR1 and CDR2 are MNHEY and SMNVEV (reference sequence). The CDR3 sequence is 16 residues long. Trimming took 5 bases from V and 5 from J; bases not matched to a gene: 8. The CDR3 bases are TGTGCCAGCAGTCCCTCGACTAGCGGGAGTGGAGATACGCAGTATTTT. It codes for CASSPSTSGSGDTQYF.

On this clone itself: The same CDR3 is also encoded by other DNA sequences in this sample. J is TRBJ1-6 and V is TRBV12-3 or TRBV12-4, with D possibly TRBD1 on 5 matching bases. Trimming pared 1 base from V and 10 bases from J, leaving 5 bases between. This CDR3 is built from 12 residues. The CDR3 nucleotides read TGTGCCAGCAGTTTAGGGGGCTCACCCCTCCACTTT. Its translation: CASSLGGSPLHF.

The chain couples TRBV6-5 to TRBJ1-3; D call uncertain. Germline values: CDR1 MNHEY, CDR2 SVGAGI. V lost 6 bases, J lost 4 bases, and 10 bases lay in between. This CDR3 region has 13 residues. The CDR3 DNA reads as TGTGCCAGCAGCCAAAGCCTGGGAAACACCATATATTTT. Translation: CASSQSLGNTIYF.

The chain employs TRBV6-5 and TRBJ1-2; D uncertain. V was shortened by 2 bases and J by 2 bases, with 9 bases between the two germline ends. Looked up from germline, CDR1 is MNHEY and CDR2 is SVGAGI. There are 14 residues in the CDR3. The CDR3 loop is CASSYDTINYGYTF. CDR3 bases: TGTGCCAGCAGTTACGACACCATAAACTATGGCTACACCTTC.

The chain has TRBV19 and TRBJ2-7, with 8 positions matching TRBD1. The V gene's germline CDR1 is LNHDA and CDR2 SQIVND (reference sequence). V shed 11 bases, J shed 3 bases, and the junction held 6 bases outside the gene matches. The CDR3 runs 12 residues. The CDR3 DNA sequence: TGTGCCTCCGGGACAGGTCGCTACGAGCAGTACTTC. It codes for CASGTGRYEQYF.

The rearrangement links TRBV7-9 to TRBJ1-4; a weak D match, TRBD1 (6 bases). Per germline, CDR1 SEHNR and CDR2 FQNEAQ (reference sequence). CDR3 length: 14 residues. With 1 base removed from V and 7 bases from J, the gap between germline ends came to 10 bases. The CDR3 sequence is CASSLGGTFEKLFF. In DNA form, the CDR3 reads TGTGCCAGCAGCTTAGGGGGGACATTTGAAAAACTGTTTTTT.

This clone was observed once. The gene calls are TRBV5-5 and TRBJ2-3; possible D gene TRBD2, 6 bases. Trimming cost V 0 bases and J 4 bases, with 9 bases left between them. This CDR3 has 14 residues. The V gene's germline CDR1 is SGHKS and CDR2 YYEKEE (reference sequence). The CDR3 DNA sequence: TGTGCCAGCAGCTTGGTTACGGGAGCAGATACGCAGTATTTT. It encodes CASSLVTGADTQYF.

The chain recombines TRBV7-2 with TRBJ2-2, with 8 nucleotides matching TRBD2. V dropped 2 bases and J dropped 7; count of bases not matched to a gene: 3. CDR1 and CDR2 from the germline V gene are SGHTA and FQGNSA. This CDR3 region has 14 residues. The CDR3 is CASSLNRGGGELFF. Here the CDR3 DNA reads TGTGCCAGCAGCTTAAACCGGGGGGGCGGGGAGCTGTTTTTT.

This rearrangement joins TRBV6-5 to TRBJ2-7, with D possibly being TRBD1 (6 bases). Between the trimmed V and J ends, which lost 2 bases and 6 bases, there was a span of 11 bases. From germline, CDR1 is MNHEY and CDR2 SVGAGI. The length of the CDR3 is 13 residues. The CDR3 here is CASSYGKGGEQYF. CDR3 sequence (DNA): TGTGCCAGCAGTTACGGGAAAGGGGGCGAGCAGTACTTC.

For the CDR3, the DNA is TGTGCCAGCAGCTTAGCCACAGGGGGCAGGACTGAAGCTTTCTTT. It translates to CASSLATGGRTEAFF. The V gene is TRBV7-9, the J gene TRBJ1-1; 9 bases are a match to TRBD1. J lost 5 bases, V lost 0 bases, and 4 bases had no gene match. CDR1 SEHNR and CDR2 FQNEAQ come from the germline V gene (reference sequence). The CDR3 sequence is 15 residues long.

V and J are TRBV28 and TRBJ2-7, with D uncertain. From germline, CDR1 is MDHEN and CDR2 SYDVKM. V gave up 3 bases and J gave up 7 bases, with 7 bases separating them. CDR3 length: 11 residues. The CDR3 bases are TGTGCCAGCAGTTTTTTGCGAGAGCAGTACTTC. Protein product: CASSFLREQYF.

This clone was seen a few times. CDR3 nucleotides: TGTGCCAGCAGCCAAGTGCTAGCGGAAGCGTCCTACGAGCAGTACTTC. Protein sequence: CASSQVLAEASYEQYF. The chain is built from TRBV4-2 and TRBJ2-7, with 7 bases that match TRBD2. Germline CDR1 reads LGHNA; CDR2 reads YNFKEQ. The CDR3 has 16 amino acids. Trimming cost V 1 base and J 1 base; bases outside gene matches: 7.

This clone appeared a single time. The chain couples TRBV4-2 to TRBJ1-1; 7 bases agree with TRBD1. With 0 bases clipped from V and 10 bases from J, the junction kept 5 bases outside the gene matches. Looked up from germline, CDR1 is LGHNA and CDR2 is YNFKEQ. There are 13 residues in the CDR3. CDR3: CASSQEGGARAFF. In DNA form, the CDR3 reads TGTGCCAGCAGCCAAGAAGGGGGCGCGCGAGCTTTCTTT.

The rearrangement links TRBV5-1 to TRBJ1-6; D is possibly TRBD1 (6 bases). The CDR3 consists of 16 residues. Germline V gives CDR1 SGHRS, CDR2 YFSETQ. V dropped 5 bases and J dropped 10 bases, with 22 bases sitting between them. The CDR3 here is CASSNTGRGGESPLHF. CDR3 nucleotide sequence: TGCGCCAGCAGTAACACGGGTAGAGGGGGTGAATCACCCCTCCACTTT.

The CDR3 sequence: CASSDYRGSSTDTQYF. CDR3 nucleotide sequence: TGTGCCAGCAGTGATTATCGCGGGTCTAGCACAGATACGCAGTATTTT. V and J are TRBV6-1 and TRBJ2-3; TRBD2 might be the D (5 bases). V was pared by 3 bases and J by 0 bases, with 13 bases between. This CDR3 comprises 16 residues. Per the germline V gene, CDR1 is MNHNS and CDR2 is SASEGT.

Points on this clone: Compared with germline, one end of the junction differs, possibly owing to a read error. This rearrangement joins TRBV15 to TRBJ2-1, with 12 bases lining up with TRBD2. Germline values: CDR1 LNHNV, CDR2 YYDKDF (reference sequence). The CDR3 consists of 13 residues. The CDR3 sequence: CATSRETSGSGVF. DNA for the CDR3: TGTGCCACCAGCAGAGAGACTAGCGGGAGTGGGGTCTTC. Based on the CDR3 plus reference TRBV15 and TRBJ2-1, the full variable domain is DAMVIQNPRYQVTQFGKPVTLSCSQTLNHNVMYWYQQKSSQAPKLLFHYYDKDFNNEADTPDNFQSRRPNTSFCFLDIRSPGLGDTAMYLCATSRETSGSGVFGPGTRLTVL.

The chain employs TRBV25-1 and TRBJ2-5, with 9 bases aligning to TRBD1. The ends lost 10 bases at V and 5 bases at J; junction bases unmatched: 5. The CDR3 covers 12 residues. Germline V gives CDR1 MGHDK, CDR2 SYGVNS. The CDR3 protein is CATETGGETQYF. The CDR3 DNA reads TGTGCCACCGAAACAGGGGGCGAGACCCAGTACTTC. Filled out from reference TRBV25-1 and TRBJ2-5, the complete variable domain reads EADIYQTPRYLVIGTGKKITLECSQTMGHDKMYWYQQDPGMELHLIHYSYGVNSTEKGDLSSESTVSRIRTEHFPLTLESARPSHTSQYLCATETGGETQYFGPGTRLLVL.

The chain recombines TRBV9 with TRBJ1-2; D gene ambiguous. This CDR3 contains 16 residues. The V end was cut by 4 bases, the J end by 3 bases, with 19 bases between. CDR1 and CDR2 (germline): SGDLS, YYNGEE. CDR3 DNA sequence: TGTGCCAGCAGCCTGTCCCCCGGGTCAGTTGACTATGGCTACACCTTC. This encodes CASSLSPGSVDYGYTF.